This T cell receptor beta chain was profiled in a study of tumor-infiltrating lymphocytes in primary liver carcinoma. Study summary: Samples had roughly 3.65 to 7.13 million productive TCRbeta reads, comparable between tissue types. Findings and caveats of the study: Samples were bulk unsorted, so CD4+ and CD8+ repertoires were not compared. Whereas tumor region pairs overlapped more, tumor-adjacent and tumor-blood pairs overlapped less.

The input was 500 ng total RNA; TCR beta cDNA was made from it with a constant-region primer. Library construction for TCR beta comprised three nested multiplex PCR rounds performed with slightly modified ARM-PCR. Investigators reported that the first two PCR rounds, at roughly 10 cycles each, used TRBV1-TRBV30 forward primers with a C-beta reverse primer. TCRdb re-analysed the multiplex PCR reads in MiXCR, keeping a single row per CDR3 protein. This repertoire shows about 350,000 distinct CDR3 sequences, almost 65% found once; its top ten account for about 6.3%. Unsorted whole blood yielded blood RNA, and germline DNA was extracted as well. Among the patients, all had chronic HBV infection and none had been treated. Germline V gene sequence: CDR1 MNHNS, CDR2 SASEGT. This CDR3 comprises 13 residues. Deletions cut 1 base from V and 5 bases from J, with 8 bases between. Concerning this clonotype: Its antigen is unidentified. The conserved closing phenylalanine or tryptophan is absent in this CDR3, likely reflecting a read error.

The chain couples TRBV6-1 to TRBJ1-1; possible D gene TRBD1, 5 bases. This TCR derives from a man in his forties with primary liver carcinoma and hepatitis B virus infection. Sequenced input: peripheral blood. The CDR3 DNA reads TGTGCCAGCAGTGAAGACGAGGGGACTGAAGCTTTCTAT. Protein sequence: CASSEDEGTEAFY.